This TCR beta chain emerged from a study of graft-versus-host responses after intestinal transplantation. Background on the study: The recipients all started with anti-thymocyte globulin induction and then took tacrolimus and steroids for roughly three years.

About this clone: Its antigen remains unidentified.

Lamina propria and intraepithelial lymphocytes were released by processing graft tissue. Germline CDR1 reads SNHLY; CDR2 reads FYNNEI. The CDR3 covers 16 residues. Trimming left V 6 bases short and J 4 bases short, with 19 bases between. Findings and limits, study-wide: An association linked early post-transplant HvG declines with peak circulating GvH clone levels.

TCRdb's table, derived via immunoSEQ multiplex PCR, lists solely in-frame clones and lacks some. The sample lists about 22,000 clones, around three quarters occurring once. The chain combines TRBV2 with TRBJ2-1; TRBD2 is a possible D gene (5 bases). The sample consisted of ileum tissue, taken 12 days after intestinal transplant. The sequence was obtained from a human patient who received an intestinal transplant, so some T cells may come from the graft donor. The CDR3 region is CASRKDGVAPYNEQFF. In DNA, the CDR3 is TGTGCCAGCAGGAAGGACGGGGTAGCCCCGTACAATGAGCAGTTCTTC.